Below, 11 T cell receptor beta chains from the same sample are listed, as sequenced in a study of response to subunit inactivated influenza vaccine. TCRdb processed the RT-PCR reads anew with MiXCR; each CDR3 protein has one entry. The sample holds 500,000 to 550,000 distinct CDR3 sequences, 6% to 9% seen once. The input for sequencing was PBMCs from blood, taken about 24 months after vaccination. The receptors were sampled from a man between 50 and 69 years old who received an inactivated influenza vaccine.

The table lists this clonotype with a few counts. This chain links TRBV9 with TRBJ2-2; TRBD2 matches at 10 bases. This CDR3 region has 16 residues. Trimming took 1 base from V and 5 from J; bases not matched to a gene: 5. Germline V CDR1 and CDR2: SGDLS, YYNGEE. The CDR3 nucleotides are TGTGCCAGCAGCGTACGTTCACTAGCGGGGACCGGGGAGCTGTTTTTT. This gives the protein CASSVRSLAGTGELFF.

The chain joins TRBV20-1 to TRBJ2-7, with D possibly TRBD1 on 5 matching bases. Trimming took off 1 base at V and 4 bases at J, with 17 bases between the two ends. The CDR3 length is 15 residues. The V gene's germline CDR1 is DFQATT and CDR2 SNEGSKA (reference sequence). The CDR3 DNA follows: TGCAGTGCTAGAGCTATGAGACAGTCCTTATACGAGCAGTACTTC. Its translation is CSARAMRQSLYEQYF.

This chain uses TRBV4-1 with TRBJ1-5; no firm D call. V lost 2 bases, J lost 7 bases, and 12 bases lay in between. CDR1 is MGHRA, CDR2 YSYEKL, per germline. There are 14 residues in the CDR3. CDR3 loop: CASSQLSLGQPQHF. The CDR3 DNA reads TGCGCCAGCAGCCAATTGAGTTTGGGCCAGCCCCAGCATTTT.

This clonotype appeared once. CDR3 bases: TGTGCCAGCAGTTTAGCTCCGAGACCAGAGTATTTT. Protein product: CASSLAPRPEYF. The V call is TRBV12-3 or TRBV12-4, the J call TRBJ2-3; D is undetermined. The CDR3 is made up of 12 amino acids. V was clipped by 0 bases and J by 13 bases, with 11 bases between them.

This clonotype has ten or more counts. V usage is TRBV5-1 and J usage is TRBJ2-7; tentative D call: TRBD2 (6 bases). Germline CDR1 SGHRS, CDR2 YFSETQ. V was pared by 0 bases and J by 0 bases, with 19 bases between. The CDR3 is 18 residues long. The CDR3 spells CASSLGPAAGTSSYEQYF. For the CDR3, the DNA is TGCGCCAGCAGCTTGGGTCCCGCGGCGGGAACTAGCTCCTACGAGCAGTACTTC.

The sample holds many counts of this clonotype. The gene calls are TRBV20-1 and TRBJ2-3, with 9 bases that match TRBD2. This CDR3 contains 15 residues. Per the germline V gene, CDR1 is DFQATT and CDR2 is SNEGSKA (reference sequence). V was clipped by 4 bases and J by 1 base; unmatched bases: 6. The CDR3: CSAIKPSGGTDTQYF. DNA for the CDR3: TGCAGTGCTATTAAACCTAGCGGGGGCACAGATACGCAGTATTTT.

The V call is TRBV5-1, the J call TRBJ2-7, with 7 positions matching TRBD1. The ends lost 4 bases at V and 0 bases at J; junction bases unmatched: 10. The CDR3 runs 16 residues. Germline CDR1 and CDR2: SGHRS and YFSETQ. Here the CDR3 DNA reads TGCGCCAGCAGCACAGGGGACAGCCGGAGCTCCTACGAGCAGTACTTC. Amino acid sequence: CASSTGDSRSSYEQYF.

This clonotype was seen at least ten times. The chain combines TRBV7-8 with TRBJ2-7, with TRBD2 as a possible D gene (5 bases). The CDR3 is 14 residues long. In germline, CDR1 is SGHVS, CDR2 FQNEAQ. V lost 0 bases, J lost 5 bases, and 11 bases lay in between. CDR3 amino acids: CASSLAWRSDEQYF. The CDR3 nucleotides read TGTGCCAGCAGCTTAGCCTGGAGGAGTGACGAGCAGTACTTC.

This clonotype was counted at least ten times. J is TRBJ2-2 and V is TRBV6-1, with D perhaps TRBD2 (5 bases). V shed 3 bases and J shed 6 bases, with 14 bases lying between them. Germline V lookup: CDR1 MNHNS, CDR2 SASEGT. This CDR3 has 15 amino acids. The CDR3 sequence is CASSEDFTRSGELFF. The CDR3 DNA reads as TGTGCCAGCAGTGAGGACTTTACCAGGTCCGGGGAGCTGTTTTTT.

V gene TRBV3-1 combines with J gene TRBJ2-1; 10 positions match TRBD1. The germline gives CDR1 LGHDT, CDR2 YNNKEL (reference sequence). The V and J ends lost 4 bases and 6 bases, in that order; junction bases with no gene match: 12. The CDR3 is made up of 17 amino acids. The CDR3 DNA follows: TGTGCCAGCAGCCCCTACCCAGGGACAGGGGTAATCAATGAGCAGTTCTTC. This codes for CASSPYPGTGVINEQFF.

This clonotype was recorded many times. The chain recombines TRBV20-1 with TRBJ2-2; 9 bases line up with TRBD2. Germline V gene data show CDR1 as DFQATT and CDR2 as SNEGSKA (reference sequence). J gave up 2 bases and V 0 bases, and 4 bases lay outside the gene matches. The CDR3 covers 16 residues. The CDR3 DNA reads TGCAGTGCTAGAGATAGGCTAGCGGGAAACACCGGGGAGCTGTTTTTT. It specifies CSARDRLAGNTGELFF.